This T cell receptor (beta chain) was sequenced for a study of blood T cell repertoires in COVID-19. Study context: PBMCs, B-cell-depleted T cells, or T cells provided the cDNA or gDNA that made up the material.

As processed by the authors: How many nucleated cells were present was estimated from reference gene primer amplification. Assay: immunoSEQ multiplex PCR; the TCRdb copy retains only in-frame clones and omits some. The DNA was the basis for D and trimming; V, J and clone size are from that table. This table holds nearly 350,000 clones, roughly 90% found once. The V gene's germline CDR1 is KGHSH and CDR2 LQKENI. J lost 8 bases, V lost 6 bases, and 13 bases had no gene match. The CDR3 covers 15 residues. The receptor was isolated from a woman in her 70s with COVID-19, enrolled during active disease. This chain joins TRBV18 and TRBJ1-2, with 9 positions matching TRBD1. Sequenced: peripheral blood. The CDR3 spells CASSIPGTGSKGYTF. The CDR3, as DNA: TGTGCCAGCTCCATTCCCGGGACAGGGAGCAAGGGCTACACCTTC.